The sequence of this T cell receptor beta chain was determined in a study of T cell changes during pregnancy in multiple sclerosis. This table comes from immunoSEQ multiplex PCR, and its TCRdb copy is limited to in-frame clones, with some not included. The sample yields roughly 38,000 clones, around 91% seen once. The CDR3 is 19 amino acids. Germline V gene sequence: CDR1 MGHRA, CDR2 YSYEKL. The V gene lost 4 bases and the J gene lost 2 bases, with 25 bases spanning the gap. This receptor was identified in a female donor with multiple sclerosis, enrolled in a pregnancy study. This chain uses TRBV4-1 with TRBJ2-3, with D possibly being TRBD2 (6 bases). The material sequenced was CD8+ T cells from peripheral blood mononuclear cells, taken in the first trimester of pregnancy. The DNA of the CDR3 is TGCGCCAGCAGCCGAATCGGAGGGCCGAGGTCGAGGCCCACAGATACGCAGTATTTT. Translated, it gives CASSRIGGPRSRPTDTQYF.